The text below deals with one TCR beta chain. The source of the sample is a study of blood T cell repertoires in COVID-19. Across the whole study: Researchers got acute and convalescent COVID-19 samples from the United States, Italy and Spain. Sample material is recorded as cDNA or gDNA derived from T cells, B-cell-depleted T cells, or PBMCs.

In the original workflow: Amplification of reference gene primers provided the estimated nucleated cell counts. Method: immunoSEQ multiplex PCR; TCRdb's copy keeps in-frame clones and lacks some. That table furnishes V, J and clone size, whereas the DNA furnished D and trimming. The repertoire holds about 260,000 clones, 83% seen once, with about 5% in the top ten. This CDR3 region has 15 residues. V lost 4 bases to trimming and J lost 6 bases; unmatched junction nucleotides: 8. Per the germline V gene, CDR1 is PRHDT and CDR2 is FYEKMQ (reference sequence). The gene calls are TRBV13 and TRBJ2-7; 11 nucleotides line up with TRBD1. Sample: peripheral blood. The source of this sequence is a man aged 60-69 years who had recovered from COVID-19. CDR3 coding DNA: TGTGCCAGCAGCTCCCCGGGACAGGGGGTTATCGAGCAGTACTTC. It encodes CASSSPGQGVIEQYF.